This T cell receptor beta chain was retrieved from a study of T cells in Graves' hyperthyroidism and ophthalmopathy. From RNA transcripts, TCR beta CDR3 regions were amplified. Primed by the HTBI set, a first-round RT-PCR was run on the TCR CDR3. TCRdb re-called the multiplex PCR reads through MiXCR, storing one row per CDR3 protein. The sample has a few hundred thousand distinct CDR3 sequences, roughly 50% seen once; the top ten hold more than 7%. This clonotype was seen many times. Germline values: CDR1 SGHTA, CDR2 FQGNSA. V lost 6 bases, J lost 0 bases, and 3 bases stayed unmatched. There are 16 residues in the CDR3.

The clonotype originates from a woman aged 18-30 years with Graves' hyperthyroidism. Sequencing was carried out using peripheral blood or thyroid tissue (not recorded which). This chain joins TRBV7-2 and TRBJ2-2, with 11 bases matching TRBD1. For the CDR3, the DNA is TGTGCCAGCAGTTGGACAGGGGGCGCGAACACCGGGGAGCTGTTTTTT. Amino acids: CASSWTGGANTGELFF.